The following is a TCR beta chain sequence with its context. This entry is derived from a study of blood T cell repertoires in COVID-19. Study as a whole: Collection of acute and convalescent COVID-19 samples took place in the United States, Italy and Spain. The cDNA or gDNA used as material had been derived from T cells, B-cell-depleted T cells, or PBMCs.

V was shortened by 5 bases and J by 1 base, with 11 bases between the two germline ends. There are 15 residues in the CDR3. The V gene's germline CDR1 is SEHNR and CDR2 FQNEAQ (reference sequence). In the original analysis: For nucleated cells, counts were estimated from reference gene primer amplification. Measured with immunoSEQ multiplex PCR; TCRdb has only the in-frame clones, and not every one. V, J and clone size are those of that table, while D and trimming were read from the DNA. This table has fewer than 250,000 clones, roughly four fifths appearing once. The sequence was obtained from a middle-aged woman with active or convalescent COVID-19. Input material: peripheral blood. The rearrangement uses TRBV7-9 and TRBJ2-2, with D possibly being TRBD1 (6 bases). In nucleotides, the CDR3 is TGTGCCAGCAGCCGTCTGACAGGGAACACCGGGGAGCTGTTTTTT. It specifies CASSRLTGNTGELFF.